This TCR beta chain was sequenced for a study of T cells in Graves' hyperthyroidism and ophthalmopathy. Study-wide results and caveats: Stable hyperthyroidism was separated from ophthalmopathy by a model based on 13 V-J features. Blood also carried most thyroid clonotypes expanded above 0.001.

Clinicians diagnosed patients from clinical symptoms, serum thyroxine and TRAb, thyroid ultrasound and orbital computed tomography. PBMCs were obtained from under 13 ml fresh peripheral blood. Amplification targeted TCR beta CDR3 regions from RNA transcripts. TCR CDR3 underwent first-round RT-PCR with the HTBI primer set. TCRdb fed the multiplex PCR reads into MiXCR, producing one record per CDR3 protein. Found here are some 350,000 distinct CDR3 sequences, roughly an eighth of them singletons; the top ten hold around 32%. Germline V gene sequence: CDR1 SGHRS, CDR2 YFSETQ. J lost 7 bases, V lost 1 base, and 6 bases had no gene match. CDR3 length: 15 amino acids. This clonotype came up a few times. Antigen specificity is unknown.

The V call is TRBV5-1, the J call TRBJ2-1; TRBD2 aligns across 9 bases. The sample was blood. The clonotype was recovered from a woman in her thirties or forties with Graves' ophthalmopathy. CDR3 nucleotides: TGCGCCAGCAGCTTGCGGGCAGCGGGAGGTAATGAGCAGTTCTTC. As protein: CASSLRAAGGNEQFF. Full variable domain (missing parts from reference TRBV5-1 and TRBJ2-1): KAGVTQTPRYLIKTRGQQVTLSCSPISGHRSVSWYQQTPGQGLQFLFEYFSETQRNKGNFPGRFSGRQFSNSRSEMNVSTLELGDSALYLCASSLRAAGGNEQFFGPGTRLTVL.